Sequencing of this TCR beta chain was carried out in a study of blood T cell repertoires in COVID-19. About the study: Whether acute or convalescent, the COVID-19 samples came from the United States, Italy and Spain.

In the study's own analysis: The assay estimated nucleated cells by amplifying reference gene primers. Method: immunoSEQ multiplex PCR; TCRdb's copy keeps in-frame clones and lacks some. V and J calls and clone size are as listed in that table; D and trimming were resolved from the DNA. The table lists roughly 130,000 clones, around 86% of them singletons. Trimming took 4 bases from V and 0 from J; bases not matched to a gene: 5. This CDR3 contains 19 residues. CDR1 and CDR2 (germline): MNHEY, SMNVEV (reference sequence). The rearrangement uses TRBV27 and TRBJ2-6, with 14 bases fitting TRBD2. The clonotype originates from a man aged 35-49 years with active or convalescent COVID-19. The sequencing sample was made of peripheral blood. Written as DNA, the CDR3 is TGTGCCAGCAGTTCCGGGACTAGCGGGGGATACTCTGGGGCCAACGTCCTGACTTTC. Translating it yields CASSSGTSGGYSGANVLTF.